These 9 T cell receptor beta chains were sequenced from one sample in a study of response to subunit inactivated influenza vaccine. TCRdb re-called the RT-PCR reads through MiXCR, storing one row per CDR3 protein. The sample holds around 580,000 distinct CDR3 sequences, roughly 10% seen once. The starting material was PBMCs from blood, obtained on the day of vaccination. These receptors all stem from a man over 45 who received an inactivated influenza vaccine.

This clonotype was found many times. The chain couples TRBV6-1 to TRBJ2-5; no clear D gene. V was trimmed by 1 base and J by 1 base, leaving 7 bases between them. The CDR3 has 14 residues. From germline, CDR1 is MNHNS and CDR2 SASEGT. CDR3: CASSEVRVQETQYF. As DNA, the CDR3 is TGTGCCAGCAGTGAAGTTAGGGTCCAAGAGACCCAGTACTTC.

This clonotype came up a few times. The chain couples TRBV28 to TRBJ2-3; 13 positions agree with TRBD2. Trimming cost V 8 bases and J 5 bases; bases outside gene matches: 10. This CDR3 region has 16 residues. Germline-derived CDR1 and CDR2 are MDHEN and SYDVKM. The CDR3 sequence is CASPPGLAGVVDTQYF. CDR3 nucleotides: TGTGCCAGCCCACCTGGACTAGCGGGAGTCGTAGATACGCAGTATTTT.

The chain couples TRBV7-3 to TRBJ2-2; 12 bases are a match to TRBD1. This CDR3 is 16 amino acids long. Losses at the gene ends were 5 bases for V and 4 bases for J; bases not matched to a gene: 5. CDR1 SGHTA and CDR2 FQGTGA come from the germline V gene. The CDR3 coding sequence is TGTGCCAGCAGCGCGGGACAGGGGGCAGGCACCGGGGAGCTGTTTTTT. Its protein is CASSAGQGAGTGELFF.

V is TRBV4-2 and J is TRBJ2-3; 7 bases map to TRBD1. J lost 0 bases, V lost 3 bases, and 3 bases had no gene match. Germline V gives CDR1 LGHNA, CDR2 YNFKEQ. The CDR3 sequence is 15 residues long. CDR3 bases: TGTGCCAGCAGCCAGGGGACAGCTAGCACAGATACGCAGTATTTT. It yields the protein CASSQGTASTDTQYF.

This clonotype was counted between two and nine times. The chain has TRBV29-1 and TRBJ2-1; the match to TRBD2 covers 14 bases. V trimming: 7 bases; J trimming: 0 bases; junction bases outside the gene matches: 8. There are 17 residues in the CDR3. Germline-derived CDR1 and CDR2 are SQVTM and ANQGSEA. The CDR3 bases are TGCAGCGGATTGGGACTAGCGGGGGAACCCTCCTACAATGAGCAGTTCTTC. Translating it yields CSGLGLAGEPSYNEQFF.

This clonotype showed up just a few times. This rearrangement joins TRBV24-1 to TRBJ2-1; TRBD1 matches at 10 bases. The CDR3 runs to 15 residues. V trimming: 5 bases; J trimming: 9 bases; junction bases outside the gene matches: 9. CDR1 is KGHDR, CDR2 SFDVKD, per germline. The CDR3 region is CATSGTGTGASEQFF. CDR3 DNA: TGTGCCACCAGTGGAACCGGGACAGGGGCGTCTGAGCAGTTCTTC.

This clonotype appeared a few times. The chain uses TRBV7-2 and TRBJ2-1; 8 bases agree with TRBD2. The germline gives CDR1 SGHTA, CDR2 FQGNSA. There are 15 residues in the CDR3. Unmatched junction bases numbered 7, after V lost 1 base and J lost 8 bases. CDR3 loop: CASSLGTSPSYEQFF. The CDR3 DNA is TGTGCCAGCAGCTTAGGGACTAGCCCGTCCTATGAGCAGTTCTTC.

This clonotype has ten or more counts. The chain combines TRBV3-1 with TRBJ2-7, with D perhaps matching TRBD1 (6 bases). V lost 1 base and J 4 bases, leaving 14 bases between the germline ends. Germline V gene data show CDR1 as LGHDT and CDR2 as YNNKEL (reference sequence). This CDR3 is 15 amino acids long. The CDR3 loop is CASSQGAGVAYEQYF. DNA of the CDR3: TGTGCCAGCAGCCAAGGGGCAGGGGTGGCGTACGAGCAGTACTTC.

A few counts support this clonotype. The genes are TRBV7-2 and TRBJ1-2, with D uncertain. The CDR3 is 14 amino acids. The germline V gene has CDR1 SGHTA and CDR2 FQGNSA. Trimming shortened V by 4 bases and J by 3 bases, and 12 bases separated the two germline ends. This CDR3 is CASSSGDFYYGYTF. The CDR3, as DNA: TGTGCCAGCAGCTCCGGCGATTTCTACTATGGCTACACCTTC.